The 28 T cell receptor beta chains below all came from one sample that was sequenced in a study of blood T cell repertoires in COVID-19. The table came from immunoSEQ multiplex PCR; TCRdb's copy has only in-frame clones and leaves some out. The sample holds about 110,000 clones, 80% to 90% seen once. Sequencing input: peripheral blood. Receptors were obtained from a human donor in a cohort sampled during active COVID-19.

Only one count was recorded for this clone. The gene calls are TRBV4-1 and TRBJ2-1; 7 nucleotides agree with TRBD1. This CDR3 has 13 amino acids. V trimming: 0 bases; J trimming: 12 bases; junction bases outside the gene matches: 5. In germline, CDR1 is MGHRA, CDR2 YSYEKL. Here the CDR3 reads CASSQEAAGGQFF. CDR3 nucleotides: TGCGCCAGCAGCCAAGAAGCGGCAGGGGGGCAGTTCTTC.

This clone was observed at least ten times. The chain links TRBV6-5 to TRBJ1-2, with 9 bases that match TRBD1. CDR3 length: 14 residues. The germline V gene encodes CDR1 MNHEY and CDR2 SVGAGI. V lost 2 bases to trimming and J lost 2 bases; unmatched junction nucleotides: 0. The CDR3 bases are TGTGCCAGCAGTTACGGGACAGGGAACTATGGCTACACCTTC. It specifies CASSYGTGNYGYTF.

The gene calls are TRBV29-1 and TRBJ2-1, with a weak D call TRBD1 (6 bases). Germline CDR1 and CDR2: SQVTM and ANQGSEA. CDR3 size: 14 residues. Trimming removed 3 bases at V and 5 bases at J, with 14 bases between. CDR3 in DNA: TGCAGCGTTGATAGGGACACACAGCACAATGAGCAGTTCTTC. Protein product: CSVDRDTQHNEQFF.

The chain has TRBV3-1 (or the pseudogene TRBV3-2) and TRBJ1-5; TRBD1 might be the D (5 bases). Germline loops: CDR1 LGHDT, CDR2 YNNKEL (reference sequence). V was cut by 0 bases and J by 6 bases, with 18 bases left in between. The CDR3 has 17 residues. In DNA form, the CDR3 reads TGTGCCAGCAGCCAAGATTTACCAGGGAGGATAGGTCAGCCCCAGCATTTT. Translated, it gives CASSQDLPGRIGQPQHF.

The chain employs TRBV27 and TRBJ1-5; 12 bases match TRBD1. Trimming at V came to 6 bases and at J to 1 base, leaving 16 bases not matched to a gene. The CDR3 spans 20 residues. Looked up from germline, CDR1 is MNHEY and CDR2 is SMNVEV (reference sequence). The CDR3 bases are TGTGCCAGCAGCCCTATTACCGGGACAGGGGGCTCTCGGAGCAATCAGCCCCAGCATTTT. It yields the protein CASSPITGTGGSRSNQPQHF.

CDR3 nucleotide sequence: TGTGCCAGCAGCATGGGACTAGCGACCTCCTACAATGAGCAGTTCTTC. Protein product: CASSMGLATSYNEQFF. The V gene is TRBV7-8, the J gene TRBJ2-1, with TRBD2 matching 10 bases. V dropped 5 bases and J dropped 0; count of bases not matched to a gene: 4. CDR3 length equals 16 residues. The germline gives CDR1 SGHVS, CDR2 FQNEAQ.

The CDR3 DNA reads as TGTGCCAGCAGCTCCCCCTACACTGAAGCTTTCTTT. It is translated as CASSSPYTEAFF. V gene TRBV5-4 combines with J gene TRBJ1-1; D gene unclear. The germline V and J ends were trimmed by 3 bases and 3 bases, with 6 bases remaining between them. Germline V lookup: CDR1 SGHNT, CDR2 YYREEE (reference sequence). This CDR3 has 12 residues.

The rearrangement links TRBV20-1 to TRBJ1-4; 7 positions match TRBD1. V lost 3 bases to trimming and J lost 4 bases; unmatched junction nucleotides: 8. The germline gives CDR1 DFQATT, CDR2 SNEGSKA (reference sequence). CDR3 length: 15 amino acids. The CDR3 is CSASQGGVSNEKLFF. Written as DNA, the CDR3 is TGCAGTGCTAGTCAAGGGGGCGTGAGTAATGAAAAACTGTTTTTT.

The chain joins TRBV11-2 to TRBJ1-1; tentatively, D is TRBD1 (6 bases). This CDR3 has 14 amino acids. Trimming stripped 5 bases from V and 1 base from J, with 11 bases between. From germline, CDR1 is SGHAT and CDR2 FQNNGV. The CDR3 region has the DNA TGTGCCAGCAGCCTCCAGACAGGGAACACTGAAGCTTTCTTT. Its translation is CASSLQTGNTEAFF.

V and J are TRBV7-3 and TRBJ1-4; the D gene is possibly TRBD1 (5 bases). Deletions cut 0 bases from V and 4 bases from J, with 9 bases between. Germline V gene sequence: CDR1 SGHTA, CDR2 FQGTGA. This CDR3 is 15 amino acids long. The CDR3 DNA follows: TGTGCCAGCAGCTTAACGGGGCAGAATAATGAAAAACTGTTTTTT. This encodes CASSLTGQNNEKLFF. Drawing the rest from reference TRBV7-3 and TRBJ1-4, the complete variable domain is GAGVSQTPSNKVTEKGKYVELRCDPISGHTALYWYRQSLGQGPEFLIYFQGTGAADDSGLPNDRFFAVRPEGSVSTLKIQRTERGDSAVYLCASSLTGQNNEKLFFGSGTQLSVL.

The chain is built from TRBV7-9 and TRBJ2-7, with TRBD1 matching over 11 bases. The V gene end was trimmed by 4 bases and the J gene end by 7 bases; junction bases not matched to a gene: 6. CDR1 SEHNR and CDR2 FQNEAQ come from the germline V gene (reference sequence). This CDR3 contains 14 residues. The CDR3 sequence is CASSSWTGGEEQYF. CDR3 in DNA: TGTGCCAGCAGCTCGTGGACAGGGGGCGAGGAGCAGTACTTC.

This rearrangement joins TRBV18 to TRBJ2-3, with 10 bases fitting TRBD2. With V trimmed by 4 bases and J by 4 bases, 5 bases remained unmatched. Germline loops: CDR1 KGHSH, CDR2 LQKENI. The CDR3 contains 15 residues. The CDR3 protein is CASSLAGGGADTQYF. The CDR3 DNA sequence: TGTGCCAGCTCACTAGCGGGAGGAGGTGCAGATACGCAGTATTTT.

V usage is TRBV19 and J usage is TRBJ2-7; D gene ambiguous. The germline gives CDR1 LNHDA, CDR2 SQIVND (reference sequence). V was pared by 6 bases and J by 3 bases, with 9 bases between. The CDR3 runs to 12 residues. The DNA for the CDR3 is TGTGCCAGTAGCAAGCTTGGCTACGAGCAGTACTTC. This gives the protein CASSKLGYEQYF.

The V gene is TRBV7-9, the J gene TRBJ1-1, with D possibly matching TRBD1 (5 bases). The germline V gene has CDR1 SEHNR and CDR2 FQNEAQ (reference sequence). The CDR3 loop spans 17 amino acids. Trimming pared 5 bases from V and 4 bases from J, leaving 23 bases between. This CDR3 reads CASSPAGTQGATTEAFF. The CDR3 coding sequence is TGTGCCAGCAGCCCGGCCGGGACTCAGGGAGCTACCACTGAAGCTTTCTTT.

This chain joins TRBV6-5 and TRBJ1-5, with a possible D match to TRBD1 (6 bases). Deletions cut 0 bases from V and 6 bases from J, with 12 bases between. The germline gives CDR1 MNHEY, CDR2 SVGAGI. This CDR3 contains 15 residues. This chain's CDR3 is CASSYSSGGSQPQHF. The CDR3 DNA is TGTGCCAGCAGTTACTCTTCGGGGGGCAGTCAGCCCCAGCATTTT.

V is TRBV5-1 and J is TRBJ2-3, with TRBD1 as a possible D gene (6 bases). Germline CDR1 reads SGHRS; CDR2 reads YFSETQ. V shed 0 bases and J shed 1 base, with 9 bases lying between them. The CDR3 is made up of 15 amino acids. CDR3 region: CASSLEGGGTDTQYF. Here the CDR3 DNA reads TGCGCCAGCAGCTTGGAAGGGGGTGGCACAGATACGCAGTATTTT.

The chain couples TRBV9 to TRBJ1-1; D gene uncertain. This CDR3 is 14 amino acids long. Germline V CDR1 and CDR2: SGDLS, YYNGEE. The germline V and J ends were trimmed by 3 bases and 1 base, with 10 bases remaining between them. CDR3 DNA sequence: TGTGCCAGCAGCGGGGCGGGCCCGAACACTGAAGCTTTCTTT. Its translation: CASSGAGPNTEAFF.

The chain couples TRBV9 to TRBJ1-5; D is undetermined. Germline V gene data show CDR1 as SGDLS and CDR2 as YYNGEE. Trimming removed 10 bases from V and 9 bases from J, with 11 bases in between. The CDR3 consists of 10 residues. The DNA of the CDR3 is TGTGCCGCCCCGGAGGGGCCCCAGCATTTT. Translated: CAAPEGPQHF.

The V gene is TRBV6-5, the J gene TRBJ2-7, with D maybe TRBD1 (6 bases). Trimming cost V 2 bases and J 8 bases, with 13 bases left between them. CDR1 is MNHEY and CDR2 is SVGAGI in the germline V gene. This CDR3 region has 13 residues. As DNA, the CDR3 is TGTGCCAGCAGTTACGATTGGACAGAGAAGCAGTACTTC. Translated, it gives CASSYDWTEKQYF.

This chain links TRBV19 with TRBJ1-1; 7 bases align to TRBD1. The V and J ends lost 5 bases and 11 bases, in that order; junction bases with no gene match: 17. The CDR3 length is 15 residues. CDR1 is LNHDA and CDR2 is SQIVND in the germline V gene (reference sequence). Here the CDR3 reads CASSGLSRTGRGAFF. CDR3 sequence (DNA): TGTGCCAGTAGTGGACTCTCCCGGACAGGCCGAGGGGCTTTCTTT.

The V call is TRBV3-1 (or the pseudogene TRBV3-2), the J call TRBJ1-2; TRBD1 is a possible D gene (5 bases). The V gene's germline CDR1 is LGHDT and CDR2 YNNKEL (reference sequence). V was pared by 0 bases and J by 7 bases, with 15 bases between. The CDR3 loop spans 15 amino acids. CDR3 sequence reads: CASSQEGGRRSGYTF. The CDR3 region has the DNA TGTGCCAGCAGCCAAGAGGGGGGTAGGAGATCTGGCTACACCTTC.

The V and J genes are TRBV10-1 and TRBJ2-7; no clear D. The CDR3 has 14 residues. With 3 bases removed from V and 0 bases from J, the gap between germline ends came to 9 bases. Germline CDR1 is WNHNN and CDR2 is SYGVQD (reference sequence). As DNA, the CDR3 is TGCGCCAGCAGTGAAACCGTCAGCTCCTACGAGCAGTACTTC. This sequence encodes CASSETVSSYEQYF.

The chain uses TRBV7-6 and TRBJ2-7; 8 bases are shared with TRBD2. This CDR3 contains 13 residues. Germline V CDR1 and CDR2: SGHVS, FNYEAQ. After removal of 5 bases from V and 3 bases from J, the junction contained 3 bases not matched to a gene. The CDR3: CASSRAGGYEQYF. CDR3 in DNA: TGTGCCAGCAGCAGGGCGGGGGGCTACGAGCAGTACTTC.

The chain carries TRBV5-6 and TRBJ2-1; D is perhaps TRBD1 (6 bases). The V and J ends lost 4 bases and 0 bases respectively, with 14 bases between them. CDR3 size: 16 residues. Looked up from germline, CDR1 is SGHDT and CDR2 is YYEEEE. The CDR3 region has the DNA TGTGCCAGCAGCCCTGTCACAGGGAGCTCCTACAATGAGCAGTTCTTC. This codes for CASSPVTGSSYNEQFF.

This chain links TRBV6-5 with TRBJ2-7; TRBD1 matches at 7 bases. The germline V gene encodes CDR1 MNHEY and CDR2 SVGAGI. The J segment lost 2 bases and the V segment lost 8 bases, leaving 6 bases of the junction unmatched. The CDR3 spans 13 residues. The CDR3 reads CASGGQQTYEQYF. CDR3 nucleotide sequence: TGTGCCAGCGGGGGACAGCAAACCTACGAGCAGTACTTC.

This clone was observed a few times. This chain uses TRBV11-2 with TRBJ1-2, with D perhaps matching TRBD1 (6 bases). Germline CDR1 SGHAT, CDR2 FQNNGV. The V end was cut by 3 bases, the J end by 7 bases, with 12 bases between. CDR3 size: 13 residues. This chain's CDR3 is CASSFTGSSGYTF. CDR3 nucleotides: TGTGCCAGCAGCTTTACAGGGTCGAGTGGCTACACCTTC. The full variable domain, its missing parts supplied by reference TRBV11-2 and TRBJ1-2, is EAGVAQSPRYKIIEKRQSVAFWCNPISGHATLYWYQQILGQGPKLLIQFQNNGVVDDSQLPKDRFSAERLKGVDSTLKIQPAKLEDSAVYLCASSFTGSSGYTFGSGTRLTVV.

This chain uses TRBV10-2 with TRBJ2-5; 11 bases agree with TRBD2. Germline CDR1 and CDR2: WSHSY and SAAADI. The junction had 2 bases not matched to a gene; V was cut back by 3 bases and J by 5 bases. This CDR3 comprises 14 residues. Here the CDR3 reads CASSERLAGETQYF. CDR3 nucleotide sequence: TGCGCCAGCAGTGAACGACTAGCGGGGGAGACCCAGTACTTC.

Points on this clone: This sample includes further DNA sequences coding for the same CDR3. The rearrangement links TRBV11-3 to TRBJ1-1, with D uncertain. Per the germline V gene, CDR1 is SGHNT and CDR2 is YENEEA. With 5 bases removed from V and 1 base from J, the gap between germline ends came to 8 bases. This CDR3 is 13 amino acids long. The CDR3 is CASSLGRNTEAFF. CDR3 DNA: TGTGCCAGCAGCCTAGGTAGGAACACTGAAGCTTTCTTT.